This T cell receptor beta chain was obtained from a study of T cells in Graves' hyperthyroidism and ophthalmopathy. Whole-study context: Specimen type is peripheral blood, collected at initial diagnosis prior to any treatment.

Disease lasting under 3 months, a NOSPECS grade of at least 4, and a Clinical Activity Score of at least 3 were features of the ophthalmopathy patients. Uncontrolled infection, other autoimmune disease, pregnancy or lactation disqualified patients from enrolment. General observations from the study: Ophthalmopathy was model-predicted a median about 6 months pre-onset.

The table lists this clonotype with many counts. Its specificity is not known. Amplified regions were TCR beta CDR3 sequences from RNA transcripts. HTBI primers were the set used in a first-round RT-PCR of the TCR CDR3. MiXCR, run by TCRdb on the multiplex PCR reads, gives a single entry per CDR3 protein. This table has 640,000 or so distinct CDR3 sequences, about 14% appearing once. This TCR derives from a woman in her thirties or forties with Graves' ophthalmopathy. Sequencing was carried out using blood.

CDR3 bases: TGTGCCAGCAGTTTATTGTCAGGGGAAGAGACCCAGTACTTC. Translated, it gives CASSLLSGEETQYF. This chain joins TRBV12-3 or TRBV12-4 and TRBJ2-5, with D tentatively TRBD1 (6 bases). This CDR3 spans 14 amino acids. Trimming pared 2 bases from V and 3 bases from J, leaving 10 bases between.